This T cell receptor (beta chain) appears in the sequencing data of a study of T cell repertoires in cytomegalovirus infection. Study context: Recently identified HLA-C-restricted CMV epitopes were used, and well-studied HLA-B-restricted CMV epitopes were used as well. Indicated by public TCR beta signatures were CMV infection and matching HLA type.

This clonotype was seen a handful of times. Its antigen is as yet unknown. Trimming left V 1 base short and J 8 bases short, with 14 bases between. The germline gives CDR1 SEHNR, CDR2 FQNEAQ (reference sequence). The CDR3 length is 14 residues. TCRdb re-called the reads with MiXCR, one entry per CDR3 protein. The data contain fewer than 900,000 distinct CDR3 sequences, almost 30% of them singletons. Study results and caveats: Predominance within the ex vivo response was attributable to HLA-C-restricted CMV-specific TCR beta clonotypes. Using cumulative public TCR beta family frequency, the authors identified those who carried CMV together with the relevant HLA.

The sequences come from cultured CD8+ T cells from PBMCs, collected from culture after CMV antigen stimulation. The receptor's source is a human donor in good health (CMV status not recorded). Some clones in this sample may be carry-over from other donors' samples. The J gene is TRBJ1-2, the V gene TRBV7-9; D is perhaps TRBD1 (6 bases). In nucleotides, the CDR3 is TGTGCCAGCAGCTTAGAAGGGCAGGGGACCGGCTACACCTTC. This codes for CASSLEGQGTGYTF.